A single sample is the source of the 5 T cell receptor beta chains below, sequenced in a study of CD8 T cells in ankylosing spondylitis. One entry per CDR3 protein, called by TCRdb with MiXCR from the 5' RACE reads. The repertoire holds 200,000 to 300,000 distinct CDR3 sequences, with 8.6% as singletons. Sample: blood, either unsorted or a sorted T cell fraction (not recorded which). The receptors come from a male donor with ankylosing spondylitis or in good health (not recorded which).

This clonotype was observed at least ten times. The V call is TRBV7-9, the J call TRBJ1-2; tentatively, D is TRBD1 (5 bases). Germline-derived CDR1 and CDR2 are SEHNR and FQNEAQ (reference sequence). This CDR3 has 15 amino acids. V was shortened by 5 bases and J by 5 bases, with 18 bases between the two germline ends. This CDR3 reads CASSPTRDGGYGYTF. Written as DNA, the CDR3 is TGTGCCAGCAGCCCTACCCGGGACGGAGGGTATGGCTACACCTTC.

In its sample, this clonotype was seen a few times. The CDR3 sequence: CASSLDQAPSGANVLTF. The CDR3 region has the DNA TGCGCCAGCAGCTTGGACCAAGCTCCCTCTGGGGCCAACGTCCTGACTTTC. The genes are TRBV5-1 and TRBJ2-6, with unresolved D. Trimming took off 0 bases at V and 0 bases at J, with 10 bases between the two ends. The germline V gene has CDR1 SGHRS and CDR2 YFSETQ. The CDR3 is made up of 17 amino acids.

This clonotype was seen ten or more times. The chain carries TRBV7-9 and TRBJ2-2; 7 bases align to TRBD1. The CDR3 is 14 amino acids. The junction had 1 base not matched to a gene; V was cut back by 0 bases and J by 6 bases. The V gene's germline CDR1 is SEHNR and CDR2 FQNEAQ (reference sequence). The CDR3 nucleotides read TGTGCCAGCAGCTTAGCGGGACAGTCCGGGGAGCTGTTTTTT. This gives the protein CASSLAGQSGELFF.

In its sample, this clonotype was seen many times. CDR3 protein: CASSGTASGYEQYF. The CDR3 coding sequence is TGTGCCAGCAGTGGGACAGCCAGTGGGTACGAGCAGTACTTC. The chain couples TRBV2 to TRBJ2-7; tentative D call: TRBD1 (6 bases). The CDR3 sequence is 14 residues long. The ends were cut back, 4 bases at V and 4 bases at J, with 14 bases in the middle. Per the germline V gene, CDR1 is SNHLY and CDR2 is FYNNEI.

This clonotype was seen more than once but under ten times. This chain joins TRBV7-2 and TRBJ2-5; 7 positions match TRBD1. The CDR3 totals 15 residues. J gave up 1 base and V 1 base, and 3 bases lay outside the gene matches. Germline V gene data show CDR1 as SGHTA and CDR2 as FQGNSA. This chain's CDR3 is CASSLGQGSQETQYF. In DNA form, the CDR3 reads TGTGCCAGCAGCTTAGGACAGGGAAGCCAAGAGACCCAGTACTTC.